This T cell receptor beta chain stems from a study of T cell responses to AZD1222 COVID-19 vaccine. This clone was seen only once. The V end lost 0 bases, the J end lost 0 bases, and 6 bases lay between the germline ends. This CDR3 region has 16 residues. CDR1 is LNHNV and CDR2 is YYDKDF in the germline V gene (reference sequence). Assay used: immunoSEQ multiplex PCR; TCRdb lists only in-frame clones, some missing. The table shows about 150,000 clones, with about 91% occurring only once. This TCR was sampled from an adult in good health. This chain joins TRBV15 and TRBJ2-6; D is ambiguous. The sample in question was peripheral blood, obtained on day 0 of MenACWY control vaccination. The chain's CDR3 is CATSRERTSGANVLTF. The CDR3 nucleotides are TGTGCCACCAGCAGAGAACGGACCTCTGGGGCCAACGTCCTGACTTTC.